What follows are 32 T cell receptor beta chains derived from one specimen sequenced in a study of CD8 T cells in ankylosing spondylitis. TCRdb called the 5' RACE reads again in MiXCR, with one record for every CDR3 protein. The sample records about 160,000 distinct CDR3 sequences, approximately 9% being singletons. Sequenced sample: blood, either unsorted or a sorted T cell fraction (not recorded which). The source is a female donor with ankylosing spondylitis or in good health (not recorded which).

The rearrangement joins TRBV7-9 to TRBJ2-3; unclear D gene. This CDR3 is 15 amino acids long. Germline-derived CDR1 and CDR2 are SEHNR and FQNEAQ (reference sequence). Trimming removed 5 bases from V and 2 bases from J, with 14 bases in between. The CDR3 nucleotides are TGTGCCAGCAGCCCCCAGCGCCTTCTCACAGATACGCAGTATTTT. It specifies CASSPQRLLTDTQYF.

The chain couples TRBV10-3 to TRBJ2-1, with TRBD1 as a possible D gene (6 bases). V lost 10 bases to trimming and J lost 8 bases, with 9 bases between them. CDR1 is ENHRY, CDR2 SYGVKD, per germline. The CDR3 is 10 amino acids. The CDR3 sequence: CATGQHEQFF. Written as DNA, the CDR3 is TGTGCCACAGGACAGCATGAGCAGTTCTTC.

This clonotype was seen at least ten times. The rearrangement joins TRBV3-1 to TRBJ2-1; the D gene is possibly TRBD2 (6 bases). V dropped 5 bases and J dropped 6 bases, with 20 bases sitting between them. Germline values: CDR1 LGHDT, CDR2 YNNKEL (reference sequence). This CDR3 is built from 16 residues. CDR3 nucleotide sequence: TGTGCCAGCAGCGCTCTGGGTGGGGGAGGACCCAATGAGCAGTTCTTC. Translating it yields CASSALGGGGPNEQFF.

V gene TRBV7-9 combines with J gene TRBJ1-1; D gene ambiguous. Germline V gives CDR1 SEHNR, CDR2 FQNEAQ (reference sequence). V was pared by 1 base and J by 1 base, with 7 bases between. The CDR3 length is 14 residues. This chain's CDR3 is CASSLDPKNTEAFF. The DNA for the CDR3 is TGTGCCAGCAGCTTAGACCCGAAGAACACTGAAGCTTTCTTT.

This clonotype was found many times. The V call is TRBV10-3, the J call TRBJ2-1, with a possible D match to TRBD2 (5 bases). Trimming stripped 0 bases from V and 6 bases from J, with 9 bases between. CDR3 length: 14 residues. Germline values: CDR1 ENHRY, CDR2 SYGVKD. The CDR3 protein is CAISESILANEQFF. CDR3 DNA: TGTGCCATCAGTGAGTCGATTCTAGCCAATGAGCAGTTCTTC.

The chain uses TRBV12-3 or TRBV12-4 and TRBJ1-1; D remains unclear. The length of the CDR3 is 13 residues. V was shortened by 4 bases and J by 7 bases, with 13 bases between the two germline ends. The CDR3 nucleotides are TGTGCCAGCAGTTCCTTCTTGGTCGGTGAAGCTTTCTTT. It encodes CASSSFLVGEAFF.

There are a few counts of this clonotype. J is TRBJ1-2 and V is TRBV12-3 or TRBV12-4, with 8 bases fitting TRBD1. The CDR3 has 19 residues. Trimming removed 2 bases from V and 2 bases from J; junction bases left unmatched: 16. Written as DNA, the CDR3 is TGTGCCAGCAGTTTATGGGTGGGACAGGCCAATTCCCTGAACTATGGCTACACCTTC. The encoded protein is CASSLWVGQANSLNYGYTF.

This clonotype occurred a few times. This rearrangement joins TRBV20-1 to TRBJ2-1; D not resolved. Trimming pared 3 bases from V and 0 bases from J, leaving 6 bases between. This CDR3 region has 13 residues. Germline V gives CDR1 DFQATT, CDR2 SNEGSKA (reference sequence). The DNA for the CDR3 is TGCAGTGCTAGGCGCAGCTCCTACAATGAGCAGTTCTTC. This gives the protein CSARRSSYNEQFF.

This clonotype turned up a few times. The chain links TRBV5-5 to TRBJ1-3; D gene uncertain. The CDR3 is made up of 17 amino acids. Between the trimmed V and J ends, which lost 0 bases and 0 bases, there was a span of 13 bases. Germline loops: CDR1 SGHKS, CDR2 YYEKEE (reference sequence). CDR3 sequence reads: CASSLAPEGRSGNTIYF. The CDR3 DNA follows: TGTGCCAGCAGCTTGGCCCCTGAAGGTCGCTCTGGAAACACCATATATTTT.

V and J are TRBV30 and TRBJ2-7, with TRBD1 as a possible D gene (5 bases). CDR1 is GTSNPN and CDR2 is SVGIG in the germline V gene (reference sequence). The germline V and J ends were trimmed by 6 bases and 5 bases, with 8 bases remaining between them. The length of the CDR3 is 10 residues. CDR3: CACQGNEQYF. The CDR3 DNA is TGTGCCTGCCAGGGAAACGAGCAGTACTTC.

This clonotype has only a few counts. The V and J genes are TRBV5-6 and TRBJ2-1; D not resolved. The germline CDR1 and CDR2 sequences are SGHDT and YYEEEE. The CDR3 runs 16 residues. V was trimmed by 0 bases and J by 3 bases, leaving 13 bases between them. The CDR3 DNA sequence: TGTGCCAGCAGCTTGGGTGGGCACCGCCTCTACAATGAGCAGTTCTTC. It yields the protein CASSLGGHRLYNEQFF.

The DNA for the CDR3 is TGTGCCAGCAGCTCGGGAAACCTGGGGGGGTTCGAGCAGTACTTC. This codes for CASSSGNLGGFEQYF. The rearrangement joins TRBV5-5 to TRBJ2-7; TRBD2 matches 7 bases. In germline, CDR1 is SGHKS, CDR2 YYEKEE (reference sequence). Germline trimming cut 3 bases from V and 6 bases from J; bases unmatched to any gene: 12. The CDR3 consists of 15 residues. Drawing the rest from reference TRBV5-5 and TRBJ2-7, the complete variable domain is DAGVTQSPTHLIKTRGQQVTLRCSPISGHKSVSWYQQVLGQGPQFIFQYYEKEERGRGNFPDRFSARQFPNYSSELNVNALLLGDSALYLCASSSGNLGGFEQYFGPGTRLTVT.

V and J are TRBV27 and TRBJ2-2, with 7 bases identical to TRBD1. Trimming removed 4 bases from V and 7 bases from J; junction bases left unmatched: 3. Germline V gene data show CDR1 as MNHEY and CDR2 as SMNVEV (reference sequence). This CDR3 contains 13 residues. Here the CDR3 DNA reads TGTGCCAGCAGTTCCTACAGGGGCGGGGAGCTGTTTTTT. This encodes CASSSYRGGELFF.

Only a few counts were recorded for this clonotype. The rearrangement joins TRBV10-2 to TRBJ1-5, with 8 bases matching TRBD1. The CDR3 spans 14 residues. The germline gives CDR1 WSHSY, CDR2 SAAADI. The junction had 7 bases not matched to a gene; V was cut back by 5 bases and J by 7 bases. The CDR3 DNA reads TGCGCCAGCAGTCAGACAGGGGCAGGCCAGCCCCAGCATTTT. This encodes CASSQTGAGQPQHF.

The chain joins TRBV7-6 to TRBJ1-6; no clear D. The CDR3 has 14 residues. Germline CDR1 reads SGHVS; CDR2 reads FNYEAQ. Trimming cost V 6 bases and J 10 bases, with 16 bases left between them. CDR3 DNA: TGTGCCAGCAGTTACTCAACCTCTCGGTCACCCCTCCACTTT. Translated, it gives CASSYSTSRSPLHF.

This clonotype has only a few counts. The rearrangement links TRBV27 to TRBJ2-7; D is ambiguous. Per the germline V gene, CDR1 is MNHEY and CDR2 is SMNVEV (reference sequence). Trimming removed 5 bases from V and 2 bases from J, with 13 bases in between. This CDR3 comprises 14 residues. The CDR3 loop reads CASSTFDGPYEQYF. DNA of the CDR3: TGTGCCAGCAGTACCTTCGACGGTCCCTACGAGCAGTACTTC.

In this sample, this clonotype turned up a few times. The chain carries TRBV6-2 or TRBV6-3 and TRBJ2-7, with TRBD1 matching 8 bases. Unmatched junction bases numbered 13, after V lost 6 bases and J lost 9 bases. CDR1 is MNHEY, CDR2 SVGEGT, per germline. This CDR3 comprises 14 residues. The CDR3 bases are TGTGCCAGCAGCCCTGGACAGGGTTACTCCACGCAGTACTTC. Amino acids: CASSPGQGYSTQYF.

This clonotype was picked up a small number of times. CDR3 in amino acids: CASSEWLWGTSSWEQYF. CDR3 sequence (DNA): TGTGCCAGCAGTGAATGGTTATGGGGGACTAGCTCTTGGGAGCAGTACTTC. This chain joins TRBV6-1 and TRBJ2-7; 9 nucleotides agree with TRBD2. J lost 7 bases, V lost 2 bases, and 15 bases had no gene match. The CDR3 consists of 17 residues. CDR1 is MNHNS, CDR2 SASEGT, per germline.

This clonotype was seen many times. V and J are TRBV10-3 and TRBJ2-1, with D perhaps TRBD2 (6 bases). Germline CDR1 reads ENHRY; CDR2 reads SYGVKD. The V gene lost 0 bases and the J gene lost 8 bases, with 14 bases spanning the gap. CDR3 length: 15 residues. CDR3 region: CAISESDGSLDEQFF. The CDR3 nucleotides are TGTGCCATCAGTGAGTCGGACGGGAGTCTCGATGAGCAGTTCTTC.

This clonotype occurred many times. The chain combines TRBV6-2 or TRBV6-3 with TRBJ2-2; 7 bases fit TRBD1. V shed 0 bases, J shed 4 bases, and the junction held 2 bases outside the gene matches. The CDR3 length is 15 residues. The V gene's germline CDR1 is MNHEY and CDR2 SVGEGT. The CDR3, as DNA: TGTGCCAGCAGTTACTCGACAGGGACCACCGGGGAGCTGTTTTTT. It specifies CASSYSTGTTGELFF.

This clonotype was detected a few times. The chain combines TRBV29-1 with TRBJ1-2; D might be TRBD1 (5 bases). The CDR3 contains 14 residues. Germline V gene sequence: CDR1 SQVTM, CDR2 ANQGSEA. Trimming took 6 bases from V and 0 from J, leaving 14 bases between them. The CDR3: CSVDPGGANYGYTF. CDR3 nucleotide sequence: TGCAGCGTCGACCCGGGGGGAGCTAACTATGGCTACACCTTC. Drawing the rest from reference TRBV29-1 and TRBJ1-2, the complete variable domain is SAVISQKPSRDICQRGTSLTIQCQVDSQVTMMFWYRQQPGQSLTLIATANQGSEATYESGFVIDKFPISRPNLTFSTLTVSNMSPEDSSIYLCSVDPGGANYGYTFGSGTRLTVV.

This clonotype was seen at least ten times. The chain recombines TRBV6-6 with TRBJ1-1; D is unclear. Deletions cut 2 bases from V and 4 bases from J, with 5 bases between. The germline V gene has CDR1 MNHNY and CDR2 SVGAGI (reference sequence). This CDR3 is built from 12 residues. For the CDR3, the DNA is TGTGCCAGCAGTTACGGTTTCACTGAAGCTTTCTTT. This codes for CASSYGFTEAFF.

This clonotype was seen a few times. This chain connects TRBV3-1 to TRBJ2-3; 9 bases map to TRBD1. There are 16 residues in the CDR3. CDR1 and CDR2 from the germline V gene are LGHDT and YNNKEL (reference sequence). V was clipped by 3 bases and J by 3 bases; unmatched bases: 7. The CDR3 bases are TGTGCCAGCAGCCACACCCCGACAGGGGGAACAGATACGCAGTATTTT. Protein: CASSHTPTGGTDTQYF.

This clonotype has more than one count but fewer than ten. V usage is TRBV7-9 and J usage is TRBJ1-2, with unresolved D. The V end lost 2 bases, the J end lost 2 bases, and 9 bases lay between the germline ends. The germline V gene has CDR1 SEHNR and CDR2 FQNEAQ (reference sequence). The CDR3 contains 14 residues. CDR3 protein: CASSLREGNYGYTF. The CDR3 region has the DNA TGTGCCAGCAGCTTACGGGAAGGAAACTATGGCTACACCTTC.

This clonotype was picked up a small number of times. The gene calls are TRBV25-1 and TRBJ2-1; D not resolved. In germline, CDR1 is MGHDK, CDR2 SYGVNS. This CDR3 region has 14 residues. V lost 6 bases and J 0 bases, leaving 9 bases between the germline ends. The CDR3 is CASRGIGSYNEQFF. Written as DNA, the CDR3 is TGTGCCAGCAGAGGTATAGGCTCCTACAATGAGCAGTTCTTC.

This clonotype has just a few counts. This chain uses TRBV29-1 with TRBJ1-2; TRBD1 agrees at 7 bases. Germline CDR1 reads SQVTM; CDR2 reads ANQGSEA. The CDR3 totals 13 residues. The J segment lost 4 bases and the V segment lost 4 bases, leaving 6 bases of the junction unmatched. CDR3 nucleotides: TGCAGCGTTGGAGGGGGCGAAGGCTATGGCTACACCTTC. The encoded protein is CSVGGGEGYGYTF.

This clonotype was seen a few times. The chain joins TRBV10-2 to TRBJ2-3, with D possibly matching TRBD2 (6 bases). This CDR3 comprises 18 residues. The V end was cut by 2 bases, the J end by 1 base, with 19 bases between. Germline V gene sequence: CDR1 WSHSY, CDR2 SAAADI. CDR3 DNA sequence: TGCGCCAGCAGTGAGCGGGGAGGCTTTGGGATTGGCACAGATACGCAGTATTTT. It yields the protein CASSERGGFGIGTDTQYF.

This clonotype was observed at least ten times. The rearrangement uses TRBV25-1 and TRBJ1-5; no reliable D call. Germline V CDR1 and CDR2: MGHDK, SYGVNS. The V and J ends lost 5 bases and 0 bases respectively, with 17 bases between them. This CDR3 spans 17 amino acids. The CDR3 loop is CASSRGGRLNSNQPQHF. The CDR3 region has the DNA TGTGCCAGCAGTCGGGGTGGCAGACTAAATAGCAATCAGCCCCAGCATTTT.

This clonotype was counted at least ten times. The CDR3 bases are TGTGCCACCCCGGGCTCCCTGGTCGACACCGGGGAGCTGTTTTTT. This codes for CATPGSLVDTGELFF. The J gene is TRBJ2-2, the V gene TRBV12-3 or TRBV12-4, with D unclear. V was cut by 10 bases and J by 3 bases, with 18 bases left in between. The CDR3 covers 15 residues.

The chain has TRBV27 and TRBJ2-2; D might be TRBD1 (6 bases). From germline, CDR1 is MNHEY and CDR2 SMNVEV (reference sequence). CDR3 length: 15 amino acids. The ends were cut back, 4 bases at V and 6 bases at J, with 15 bases in the middle. The CDR3 spells CASSWAHREPGELFF. The CDR3 DNA is TGTGCCAGCAGTTGGGCACACAGGGAGCCCGGGGAGCTGTTTTTT.

The chain couples TRBV3-1 to TRBJ2-7; D perhaps matches TRBD2 (5 bases). The V and J ends lost 2 bases and 3 bases respectively, with 17 bases between them. CDR3 size: 16 residues. Germline V gene sequence: CDR1 LGHDT, CDR2 YNNKEL (reference sequence). CDR3 in DNA: TGTGCCAGCAGCCAACCTCGGAGCGGTCTCGGCTACGAGCAGTACTTC. It specifies CASSQPRSGLGYEQYF.

The chain carries TRBV7-3 and TRBJ2-1; 11 nucleotides match TRBD1. CDR1 and CDR2 (germline): SGHTA, FQGTGA. V dropped 5 bases and J dropped 7; count of bases not matched to a gene: 10. CDR3 length equals 16 residues. This CDR3 is CASSPGQGAMGNEQFF. For the CDR3, the DNA is TGTGCCAGCAGCCCCGGACAGGGGGCGATGGGGAATGAGCAGTTCTTC. The variable domain in full, with the rest retrieved from reference TRBV7-3 and TRBJ2-1, is GAGVSQTPSNKVTEKGKYVELRCDPISGHTALYWYRQSLGQGPEFLIYFQGTGAADDSGLPNDRFFAVRPEGSVSTLKIQRTERGDSAVYLCASSPGQGAMGNEQFFGPGTRLTVL.